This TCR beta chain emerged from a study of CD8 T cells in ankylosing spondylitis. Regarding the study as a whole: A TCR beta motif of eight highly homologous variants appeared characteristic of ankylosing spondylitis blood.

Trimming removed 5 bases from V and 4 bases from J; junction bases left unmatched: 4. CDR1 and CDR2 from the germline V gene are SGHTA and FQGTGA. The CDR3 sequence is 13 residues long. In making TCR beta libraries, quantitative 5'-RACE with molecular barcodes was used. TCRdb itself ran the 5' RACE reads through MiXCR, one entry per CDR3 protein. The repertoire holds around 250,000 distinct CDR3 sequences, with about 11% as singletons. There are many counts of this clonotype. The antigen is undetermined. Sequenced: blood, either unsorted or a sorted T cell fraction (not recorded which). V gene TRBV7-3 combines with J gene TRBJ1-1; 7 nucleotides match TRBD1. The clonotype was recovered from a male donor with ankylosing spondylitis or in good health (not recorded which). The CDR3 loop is CASSATGVTEAFF. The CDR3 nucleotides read TGTGCCAGCAGCGCAACAGGGGTCACTGAAGCTTTCTTT.